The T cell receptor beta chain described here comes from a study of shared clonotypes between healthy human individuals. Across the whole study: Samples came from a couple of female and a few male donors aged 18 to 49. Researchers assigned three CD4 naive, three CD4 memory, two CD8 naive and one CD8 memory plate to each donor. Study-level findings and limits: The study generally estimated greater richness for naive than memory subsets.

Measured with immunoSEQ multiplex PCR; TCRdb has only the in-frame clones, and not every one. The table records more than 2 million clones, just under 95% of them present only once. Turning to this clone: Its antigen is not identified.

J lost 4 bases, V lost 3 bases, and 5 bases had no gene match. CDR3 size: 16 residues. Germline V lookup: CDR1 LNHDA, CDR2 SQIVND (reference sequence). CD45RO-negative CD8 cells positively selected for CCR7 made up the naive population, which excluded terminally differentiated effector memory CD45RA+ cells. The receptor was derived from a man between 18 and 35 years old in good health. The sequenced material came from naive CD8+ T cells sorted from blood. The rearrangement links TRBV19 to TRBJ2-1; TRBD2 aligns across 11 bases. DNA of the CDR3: TGTGCCAGTAGTATCGAAGGGACTAGCGGTTACAATGAGCAGTTCTTC. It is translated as CASSIEGTSGYNEQFF. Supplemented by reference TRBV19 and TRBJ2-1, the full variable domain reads DGGITQSPKYLFRKEGQNVTLSCEQNLNHDAMYWYRQDPGQGLRLIYYSQIVNDFQKGDIAEGYSVSREKKESFPLTVTSAQKNPTAFYLCASSIEGTSGYNEQFFGPGTRLTVL.